The entry below describes one TCR beta chain. This entry comes from a study of blood T cell repertoires in COVID-19. About the research overall: Collection of acute and convalescent COVID-19 samples took place in the United States, Italy and Spain. PBMCs, B-cell-depleted T cells, or T cells were the source of the cDNA or gDNA that made up the material.

Germline V gives CDR1 LGHNA, CDR2 YNFKEQ. The CDR3 is 15 amino acids. The V gene lost 1 base and the J gene lost 2 bases, with 10 bases spanning the gap. Original processing methods: The authors estimated nucleated cell counts from reference gene primer amplification. Generated by immunoSEQ multiplex PCR, the TCRdb table keeps only in-frame clones and is missing some. For V, J and clone size, that table is used; D and trimming come from the DNA. This table holds 40,000 to 50,000 clones, around 73% found once. The genes are TRBV4-2 and TRBJ2-3; a possible D gene is TRBD2 (6 bases). Material for sequencing was peripheral blood. The sequence came from a woman between 70 and 85 years old with acute or convalescent COVID-19. In nucleotides, the CDR3 is TGTGCCAGCAGCCAAGGAAGCGGGCCCACAGATACGCAGTATTTT. Residues: CASSQGSGPTDTQYF.